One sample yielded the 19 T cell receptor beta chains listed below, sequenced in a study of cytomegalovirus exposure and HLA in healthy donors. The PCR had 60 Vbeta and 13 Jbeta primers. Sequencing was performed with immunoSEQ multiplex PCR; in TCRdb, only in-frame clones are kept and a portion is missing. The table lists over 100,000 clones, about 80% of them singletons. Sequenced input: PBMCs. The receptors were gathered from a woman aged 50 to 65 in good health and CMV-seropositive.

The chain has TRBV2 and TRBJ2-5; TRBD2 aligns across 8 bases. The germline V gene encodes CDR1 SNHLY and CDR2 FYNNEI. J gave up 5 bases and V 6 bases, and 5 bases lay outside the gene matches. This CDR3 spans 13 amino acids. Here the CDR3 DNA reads TGTGCCAGCAGCGGGGGGGCCGGGGAGACCCAGTACTTC. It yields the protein CASSGGAGETQYF.

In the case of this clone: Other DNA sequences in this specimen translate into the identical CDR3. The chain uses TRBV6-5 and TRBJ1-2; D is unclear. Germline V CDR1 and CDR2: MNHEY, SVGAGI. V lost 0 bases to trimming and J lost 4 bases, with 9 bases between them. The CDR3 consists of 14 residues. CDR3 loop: CASSYSRDSYGYTF. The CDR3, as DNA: TGTGCCAGCAGTTACTCGCGGGATAGCTATGGCTACACCTTC.

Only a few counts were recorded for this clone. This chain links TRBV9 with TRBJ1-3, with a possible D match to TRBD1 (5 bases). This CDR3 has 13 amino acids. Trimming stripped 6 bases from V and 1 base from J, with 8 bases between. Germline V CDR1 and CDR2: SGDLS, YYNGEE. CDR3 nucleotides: TGTGCCAGCACCCAGGGTTCTGGAAACACCATATATTTT. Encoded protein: CASTQGSGNTIYF.

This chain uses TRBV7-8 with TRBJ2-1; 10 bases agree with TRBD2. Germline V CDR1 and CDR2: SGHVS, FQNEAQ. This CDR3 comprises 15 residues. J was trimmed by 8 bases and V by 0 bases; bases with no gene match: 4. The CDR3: CASSLALAGEDEQFF. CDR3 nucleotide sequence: TGTGCCAGCAGCTTAGCGCTAGCGGGAGAGGATGAGCAGTTCTTC.

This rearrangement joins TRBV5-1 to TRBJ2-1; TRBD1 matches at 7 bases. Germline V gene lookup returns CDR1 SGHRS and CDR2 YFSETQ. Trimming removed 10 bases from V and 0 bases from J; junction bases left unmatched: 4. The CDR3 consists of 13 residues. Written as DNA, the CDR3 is TGCGCCTCTCAGGGGGACTCCTACAATGAGCAGTTCTTC. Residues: CASQGDSYNEQFF.

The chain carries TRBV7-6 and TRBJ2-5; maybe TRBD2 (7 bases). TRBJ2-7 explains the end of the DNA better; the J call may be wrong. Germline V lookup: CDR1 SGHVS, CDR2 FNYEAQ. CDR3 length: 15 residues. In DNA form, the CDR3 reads TGTGCCAGCAGCTTAGACCGGGGGGCCCCTGGCGAGCAGTACTTC. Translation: CASSLDRGAPGEQYF.

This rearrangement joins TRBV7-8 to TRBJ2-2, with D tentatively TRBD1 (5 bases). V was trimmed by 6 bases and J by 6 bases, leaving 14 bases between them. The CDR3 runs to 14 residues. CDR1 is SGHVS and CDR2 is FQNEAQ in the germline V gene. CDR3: CASRAAGLPGELFF. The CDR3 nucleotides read TGTGCCAGCAGGGCTGCAGGGTTACCCGGGGAGCTGTTTTTT.

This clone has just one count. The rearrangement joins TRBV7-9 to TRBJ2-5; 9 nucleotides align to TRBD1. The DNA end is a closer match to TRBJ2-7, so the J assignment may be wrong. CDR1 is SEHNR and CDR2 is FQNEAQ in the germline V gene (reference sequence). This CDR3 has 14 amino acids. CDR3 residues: CASRPRQGAYEQYF. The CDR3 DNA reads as TGTGCCAGCAGACCCCGACAGGGGGCCTACGAGCAGTACTTC.

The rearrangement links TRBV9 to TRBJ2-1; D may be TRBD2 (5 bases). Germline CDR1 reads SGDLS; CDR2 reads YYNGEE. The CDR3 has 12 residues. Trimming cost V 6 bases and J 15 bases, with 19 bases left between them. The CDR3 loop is CASNLPAVPMFF. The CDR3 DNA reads TGTGCCAGCAACTTACCAGCGGTACCGATGTTCTTC.

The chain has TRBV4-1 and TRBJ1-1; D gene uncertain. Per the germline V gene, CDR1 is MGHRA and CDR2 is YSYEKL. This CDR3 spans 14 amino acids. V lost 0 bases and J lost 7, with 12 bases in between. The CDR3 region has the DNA TGCGCCAGCAGCCAAGATCTGAACACTAATGAAGCTTTCTTT. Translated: CASSQDLNTNEAFF.

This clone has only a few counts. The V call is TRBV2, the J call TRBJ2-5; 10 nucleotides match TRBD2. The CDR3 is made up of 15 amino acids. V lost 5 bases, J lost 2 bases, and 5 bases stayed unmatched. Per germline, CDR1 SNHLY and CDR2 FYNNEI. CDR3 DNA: TGTGCCAGCAGTTACCCGACTAGCGGGCAAGAGACCCAGTACTTC. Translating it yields CASSYPTSGQETQYF.

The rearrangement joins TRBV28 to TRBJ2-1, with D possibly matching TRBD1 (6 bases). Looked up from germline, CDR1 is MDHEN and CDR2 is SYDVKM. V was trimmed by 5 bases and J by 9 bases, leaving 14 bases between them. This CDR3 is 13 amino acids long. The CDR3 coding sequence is TGTGCCAGCAGTCCAACAGGGTCGGGTGAGCAGTTCTTC. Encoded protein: CASSPTGSGEQFF.

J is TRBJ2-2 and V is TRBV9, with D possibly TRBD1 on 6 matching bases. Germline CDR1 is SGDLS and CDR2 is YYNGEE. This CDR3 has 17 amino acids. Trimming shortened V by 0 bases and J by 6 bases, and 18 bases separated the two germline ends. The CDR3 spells CASSVAQDRGKAGELFF. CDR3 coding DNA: TGTGCCAGCAGCGTAGCACAGGACAGAGGGAAGGCCGGGGAGCTGTTTTTT.

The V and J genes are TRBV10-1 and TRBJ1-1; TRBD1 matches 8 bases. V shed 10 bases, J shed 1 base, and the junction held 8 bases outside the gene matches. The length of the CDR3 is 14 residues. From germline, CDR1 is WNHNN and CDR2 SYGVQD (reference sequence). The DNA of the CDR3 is TGCGCCAACCGGACAGGGATGAGGAACACTGAAGCTTTCTTT. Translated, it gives CANRTGMRNTEAFF.

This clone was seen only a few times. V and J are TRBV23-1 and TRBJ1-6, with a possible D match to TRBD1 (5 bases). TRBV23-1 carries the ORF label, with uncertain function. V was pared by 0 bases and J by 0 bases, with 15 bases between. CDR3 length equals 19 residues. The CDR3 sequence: CASSQSWQGQSSYNSPLHF. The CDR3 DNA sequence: TGCGCCAGCAGTCAATCGTGGCAGGGCCAGAGCTCCTATAATTCACCCCTCCACTTT.

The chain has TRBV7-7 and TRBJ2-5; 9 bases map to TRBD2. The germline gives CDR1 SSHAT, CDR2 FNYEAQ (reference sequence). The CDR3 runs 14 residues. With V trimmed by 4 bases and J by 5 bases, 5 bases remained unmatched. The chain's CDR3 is CASSSGLAGETQYF. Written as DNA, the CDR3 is TGTGCCAGCAGCTCGGGACTAGCAGGGGAGACCCAGTACTTC.

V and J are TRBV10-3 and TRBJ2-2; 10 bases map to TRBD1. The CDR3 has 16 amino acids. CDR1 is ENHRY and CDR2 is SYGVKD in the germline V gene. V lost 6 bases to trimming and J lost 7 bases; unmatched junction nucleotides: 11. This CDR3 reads CAISGPGTGAGGELFF. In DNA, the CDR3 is TGTGCCATCAGCGGTCCCGGGACAGGGGCGGGCGGGGAGCTGTTTTTT.

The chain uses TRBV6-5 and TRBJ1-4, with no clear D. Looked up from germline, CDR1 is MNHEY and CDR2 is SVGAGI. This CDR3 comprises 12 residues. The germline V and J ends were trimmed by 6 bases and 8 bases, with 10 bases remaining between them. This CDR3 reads CASRRGREKLFF. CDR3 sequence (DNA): TGTGCCAGCAGGCGGGGTAGGGAAAAACTGTTTTTT.

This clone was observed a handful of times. The CDR3 nucleotides are TGTGCCAGCAGTATCCACAGGGAGGGTGAGCAGTTCTTC. It yields the protein CASSIHREGEQFF. The chain couples TRBV27 to TRBJ2-1; TRBD2 is a possible D gene (7 bases). Germline CDR1 and CDR2: MNHEY and SMNVEV (reference sequence). This CDR3 is 13 amino acids long. Trimming cost V 5 bases and J 9 bases, with 14 bases left between them.